One sample yielded the 5 T cell receptor beta chains listed below, sequenced in a study of blood T cell repertoires in COVID-19. Libraries were prepared by immunoSEQ multiplex PCR; TCRdb keeps only in-frame clonotypes and omits some of them. The table has about 150,000 clones, approximately 80% seen once. What was sequenced was PBMCs or T cells enriched from blood (not recorded which). These receptors came from a woman between 50 and 59 years old who had recovered from COVID-19.

V and J are TRBV10-3 and TRBJ1-5; 8 bases fit TRBD1. CDR1 is ENHRY, CDR2 SYGVKD, per germline. This CDR3 contains 15 residues. The V segment lost 8 bases and the J segment 0 bases; nucleotides outside the gene matches: 6. CDR3 in amino acids: CAIGRTGNSNQPQHF. As DNA, the CDR3 is TGTGCCATCGGAAGGACAGGGAATAGCAATCAGCCCCAGCATTTT.

The chain couples TRBV28 to TRBJ1-2, with TRBD1 matching over 10 bases. Germline loops: CDR1 MDHEN, CDR2 SYDVKM. With V trimmed by 3 bases and J by 7 bases, 11 bases remained unmatched. This CDR3 spans 16 amino acids. Here the CDR3 reads CASSFPGTGVSGGYTF. DNA of the CDR3: TGTGCCAGCAGTTTCCCCGGGACAGGGGTGTCGGGTGGCTACACCTTC.

The V call is TRBV1, the J call TRBJ1-1; TRBD1, as called in the table, went unchecked against the DNA. TRBV1 corresponds to a pseudogene. This CDR3 comprises 15 residues. CDR3 amino acids: CTSSHVTDMNTEAFF. Written as DNA, the CDR3 is TGCACCAGCAGCCACGTCACAGACATGAACACTGAAGCTTTCTTT.

This clone was observed a few times. The chain links TRBV30 to TRBJ1-5; D possibly corresponds to TRBD1 (5 bases). The CDR3 sequence is 12 residues long. V shed 3 bases and J shed 5 bases, with 8 bases lying between them. Germline values: CDR1 GTSNPN, CDR2 SVGIG (reference sequence). The CDR3 region has the DNA TGTGCCTGGAGGCAAGGGGATCAGCCCCAGCATTTT. It translates to CAWRQGDQPQHF.

CDR3: CASSQVLGGHQPQHF. The CDR3 DNA reads as TGCGCCAGCAGCCAAGTGTTGGGGGGACATCAGCCCCAGCATTTT. The chain recombines TRBV4-1 with TRBJ1-5, with a possible D match to TRBD1 (5 bases). The germline CDR1 and CDR2 sequences are MGHRA and YSYEKL. V was shortened by 1 base and J by 5 bases, with 12 bases between the two germline ends. The CDR3 totals 15 residues.